A single sample gave rise to the 9 T cell receptor beta chains below, sequenced in a study of blood T cell repertoires in COVID-19 (TCRdb year 2020). The library came from the immunoSEQ multiplex PCR assay. Sourced from immuneACCESS, this table was stored by TCRdb with only in-frame sequences that have V and J called. A share of the clones is absent; for the studies checked, an unresolved V gene accounts for under half, and the remainder has no known explanation. Here the sample has 250,000 or so clones; 70% to 90% occur a single time. The ten largest clones represent about 4% of the sample. The specimen sequenced was PBMCs or T cells enriched from blood (not recorded which). The source is a woman in her twenties or thirties with acute COVID-19.

The chain has TRBV7-3 and TRBJ2-1; 9 bases are shared with TRBD2. Germline CDR1 is SGHTA and CDR2 is FQGTGA. CDR3 length: 16 residues. J was trimmed by 3 bases and V by 0 bases; bases with no gene match: 3. CDR3 nucleotides: TGTGCCAGCAGCTTAACGACTAGCGGAAGCTACAATGAGCAGTTCTTC. It is translated as CASSLTTSGSYNEQFF.

CDR3: CASSMTGTEQFF. In nucleotides, the CDR3 is TGTGCCAGCAGCATGACAGGCACCGAGCAGTTCTTC. This rearrangement joins TRBV5-7 to TRBJ2-1, with a possible D match to TRBD1 (6 bases). TRBV5-7 is an ORF for which the function is uncertain. This CDR3 has 12 amino acids. The V end lost 4 bases, the J end lost 10 bases, and 12 bases lay between the germline ends.

A few counts support this clone. CDR3 sequence (DNA): TGTGCCAGCAGTTTGTCTGGCTCTAGCAATCAGCCCCAGCATTTT. It encodes CASSLSGSSNQPQHF. This chain links TRBV27 with TRBJ1-5, with D uncertain. V was pared by 3 bases and J by 0 bases, with 9 bases between. This CDR3 comprises 15 residues. CDR1 MNHEY and CDR2 SMNVEV come from the germline V gene (reference sequence).

The chain links TRBV7-9 to TRBJ2-7; 7 bases align to TRBD1. Germline CDR1 SEHNR, CDR2 FQNEAQ (reference sequence). There are 14 residues in the CDR3. Germline trimming cut 4 bases from V and 2 bases from J; bases unmatched to any gene: 5. The CDR3, as DNA: TGTGCCAGCAGCTCAAGACAGGGACCCTACGAGCAGTACTTC. It yields the protein CASSSRQGPYEQYF.

The DNA for the CDR3 is TGTGCCTGGACCACGACCGGGTCCTACAATGAGCAGTTCTTC. It is translated as CAWTTTGSYNEQFF. The chain has TRBV30 and TRBJ2-1; D unresolved. The germline CDR1 and CDR2 sequences are GTSNPN and SVGIG (reference sequence). V was trimmed by 4 bases and J by 1 base, leaving 11 bases between them. The CDR3 extends over 14 amino acids.

The chain combines TRBV2 with TRBJ2-1; 9 bases match TRBD2. Germline V lookup: CDR1 SNHLY, CDR2 FYNNEI. The CDR3 totals 15 residues. V was clipped by 3 bases and J by 2 bases; unmatched bases: 2. CDR3 in amino acids: CASSESSGTYNEQFF. The DNA for the CDR3 is TGTGCCAGCAGTGAGTCTAGCGGGACCTACAATGAGCAGTTCTTC.

This chain joins TRBV15 and TRBJ2-3; the match to TRBD2 covers 13 bases. CDR1 LNHNV and CDR2 YYDKDF come from the germline V gene (reference sequence). Losses at the gene ends were 3 bases for V and 4 bases for J; bases not matched to a gene: 4. The CDR3 is made up of 16 amino acids. CDR3 nucleotides: TGTGCCACCAGCAGGGGACTAGCGGGAAGGGCAGATACGCAGTATTTT. Protein: CATSRGLAGRADTQYF.

The chain couples TRBV10-2 to TRBJ2-3; D remains unclear. This CDR3 contains 14 residues. The ends were cut back, 0 bases at V and 6 bases at J, with 10 bases in the middle. Germline CDR1 WSHSY, CDR2 SAAADI. The CDR3 loop is CASSESSSSDTQYF. CDR3 sequence (DNA): TGCGCCAGCAGTGAGTCCTCTTCTTCTGATACGCAGTATTTT.

The V and J genes are TRBV28 and TRBJ2-7; 9 bases agree with TRBD1. CDR3 length: 16 amino acids. Germline V gene lookup returns CDR1 MDHEN and CDR2 SYDVKM. Trimming took 5 bases from V and 0 from J; bases not matched to a gene: 8. CDR3: CASSRIGGQGSYEQYF. Here the CDR3 DNA reads TGTGCCAGCAGTCGGATTGGGGGACAGGGCTCCTACGAGCAGTACTTC.